A selection of T cell receptor beta chains follows, all from one sample in a study of shared clonotypes between healthy human individuals. Sequencing used immunoSEQ multiplex PCR; TCRdb keeps in-frame clones, though not all of them. The sample holds approximately 2.5 million clones, around nine tenths seen once. The specimen sequenced was naive CD4+ T cells sorted from blood. Receptors originate from a man aged 18-30 years in good health. Each CDR3 is given with its conserved first and last residue. Each record gives: D gene, V gene, clone size, J gene, CDR3 DNA, CDR3 protein. D genes are given only for firm matches. Expanded clones get a size class; other rows say once, few or many, or leave the size out.

TRBD1	TRBV4-3	NA	TRBJ2-7	TGCGCCAGCAGCCCGGGCTGGGGACAGTCCTACGAGCAGTACTTC	CASSPGWGQSYEQYF
NA	TRBV14	NA	TRBJ1-1	TGTGCCAGCAGCCCTATAATGAACACTGAAGCTTTCTTT	CASSPIMNTEAFF
NA	TRBV2	once	TRBJ1-2	TGTGCCAGCAGTTCCATCCCTCAGTCTGGCTACACCTTC	CASSSIPQSGYTF
NA	TRBV6-1	once	TRBJ2-4	TGTGCCAGCAGCCCAGGCGGGTTAGCCAAAAACATTCAGTACTTC	CASSPGGLAKNIQYF
NA	TRBV5-6	NA	TRBJ2-1	TGTGCCAGCAGCCCTCACAAATACAATGAGCAGTTCTTC	CASSPHKYNEQFF
TRBD2	TRBV30	NA	TRBJ2-2	TGTGCCTGGAGCGGGCTAGCGGGCTACGGCCGGGAGCTGTTTTTT	CAWSGLAGYGRELFF
NA	TRBV5-1	NA	TRBJ1-5	TGCGCCAGCAGCACGGACCTTAATCAGCCCCAGCATTTT	CASSTDLNQPQHF
NA	TRBV28	NA	TRBJ1-2	TGTGCCAGCAGTTTATCCGGGACTCCCGGCTCCTATGGCTACACCTTC	CASSLSGTPGSYGYTF
TRBD2	TRBV6-1	NA	TRBJ2-7	TGTGCCAGCAGAAGACTAGCGGGACCCTACGAGCAGTACTTC	CASRRLAGPYEQYF
NA	TRBV4-3	NA	TRBJ2-3	TGCGCCAGCAGCCAAGTCGACTTCACAGATACGCAGTATTTT	CASSQVDFTDTQYF
NA	TRBV13	NA	TRBJ2-3	TGTGCCAGCAGCCTCCGCCCGGGGGCAGATACGCAGTATTTT	CASSLRPGADTQYF
TRBD1	TRBV10-2	NA	TRBJ1-2	TGCGCCAGCAGTGAGGACAGGGGGAACTATGGCTACACCTTC	CASSEDRGNYGYTF
NA	TRBV18	NA	TRBJ2-2	TGTGCCAGCTCACTATCCCCCCCACCCCCCGGGGAGCTGTTTTTT	CASSLSPPPPGELFF
TRBD1	TRBV7-3	NA	TRBJ2-2	TGTGCCAGCAGCTTAGAAAGTAATAGGGGGCTGAACACCGGGGAGCTGTTTTTT	CASSLESNRGLNTGELFF
NA	TRBV2	NA	TRBJ1-1	TGTGCCAGCAGCAGCAGGGAGGGGCACCTCACTGAAGCTTTCTTT	CASSSREGHLTEAFF
NA	TRBV7-2	NA	TRBJ1-2	TGTGCCAGCAGCTTTATAGGTCCGGGCTATGGCTACACCTTC	CASSFIGPGYGYTF
TRBD2	TRBV27	NA	TRBJ2-3	TGTGCCAGCAGTAATAGCGGGGGGGCCGATACGCAGTATTTT	CASSNSGGADTQYF
NA	TRBV21-1	NA	TRBJ2-4	TGTGCCAGCAGCAAAACAAACCAGGGTGACATTCAGTACTTC	CASSKTNQGDIQYF
NA	TRBV6-5	NA	TRBJ2-5	TGTGCCAGCAGTTACTTAGGAGAGGGAGAGACCCAGTACTTC	CASSYLGEGETQYF
NA	TRBV5-6	NA	TRBJ2-7	TGTGCCAGCAGCTCGGACTGGAGCTCCTACGAGCAGTACTTC	CASSSDWSSYEQYF
TRBD1	TRBV6-5	NA	TRBJ1-6	TGTGCCAGCACTCAGGGACAGACTTATAATTCACCCCTCCACTTT	CASTQGQTYNSPLHF
NA	TRBV5-1	NA	TRBJ2-3	TGCGCCAGCAGAGGGGACCTCACAGATACGCAGTATTTT	CASRGDLTDTQYF
NA	TRBV18	NA	TRBJ1-1	TGTGCCAGCTCCAACGAGGACGGGAACACTGAAGCTTTCTTT	CASSNEDGNTEAFF
TRBD1	TRBV28	NA	TRBJ1-2	TGTGCCAGCAGGTGGACAGGGAACTATGGCTACACCTTC	CASRWTGNYGYTF
NA	TRBV2	few	TRBJ1-4	TGTGCCAGTGCCAGGGATGGCGAAAAACTGTTTTTT	CASARDGEKLFF
TRBD1	TRBV5-1	once	TRBJ1-4	TGCGCCAGCAGCCTCGGGACAGGGTCTGGTAATGAAAAACTGTTTTTT	CASSLGTGSGNEKLFF
NA	TRBV9	NA	TRBJ1-3	TGTGCCAGCAGCGTTGGTACAGGGTCAAGTTCTGGAAACACCATATATTTT	CASSVGTGSSSGNTIYF
TRBD2	TRBV27	NA	TRBJ2-7	TGTGCCAGCAGTTCTAGCGGGGGGACCTTAAAAAAGATTATCCACGAGCAGTACTTC	CASSSSGGTLKKIIHEQYF
TRBD2	TRBV6-5	NA	TRBJ2-7	TGTGCCAGCAGCCAGCAGCGGGGGAGCTCCTACGAGCAGTACTTC	CASSQQRGSSYEQYF
NA	TRBV10-1	NA	TRBJ2-1	TGCGCCAGCAGTGAGTCTTACAATGAGCAGTTCTTC	CASSESYNEQFF
NA	TRBV27	NA	TRBJ1-1	TGTGCCAGCAGTTTAATGATGATGAACACTGAAGCTTTCTTT	CASSLMMMNTEAFF
NA	TRBV27	NA	TRBJ1-1	TGTGCCAGCAGTTACGCAGGGTTGAACACTGAAGCTTTCTTT	CASSYAGLNTEAFF
NA	TRBV11-3	NA	TRBJ2-1	TGTGCCAGCAGCTTGGCCGGGGGATCCTACAATGAGCAGTTCTTC	CASSLAGGSYNEQFF
NA	TRBV27	NA	TRBJ2-1	TGTGCCAGCAGCCGCGGACGGAACTACAATGAGCAGTTCTTC	CASSRGRNYNEQFF
TRBD1	TRBV28	NA	TRBJ2-6	TGTGCCAGCAGTTTAGTGGACAGGAGCTCTGGGGCCAACGTCCTGACTTTC	CASSLVDRSSGANVLTF
NA	TRBV20-1	NA	TRBJ1-1	TGCAGTGGGCGGATGAACACTGAAGCTTTCTTT	CSGRMNTEAFF
NA	TRBV11-3	few	TRBJ1-6	TGTGCCAGCAAAGGAGGGGAGGGAAATTCACCCCTCCACTTT	CASKGGEGNSPLHF